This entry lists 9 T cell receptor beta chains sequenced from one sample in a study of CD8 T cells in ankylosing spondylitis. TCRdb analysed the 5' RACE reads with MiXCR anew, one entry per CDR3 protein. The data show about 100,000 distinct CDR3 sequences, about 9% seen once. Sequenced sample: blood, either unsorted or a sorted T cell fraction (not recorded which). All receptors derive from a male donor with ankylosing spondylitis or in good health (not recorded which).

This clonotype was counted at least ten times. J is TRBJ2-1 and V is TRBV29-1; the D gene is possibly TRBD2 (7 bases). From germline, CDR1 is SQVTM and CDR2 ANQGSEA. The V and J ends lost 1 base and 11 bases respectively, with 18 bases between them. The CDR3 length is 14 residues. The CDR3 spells CSVEVYGRGLKQFF. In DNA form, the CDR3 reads TGCAGCGTTGAAGTTTACGGGCGGGGGCTGAAGCAGTTCTTC.

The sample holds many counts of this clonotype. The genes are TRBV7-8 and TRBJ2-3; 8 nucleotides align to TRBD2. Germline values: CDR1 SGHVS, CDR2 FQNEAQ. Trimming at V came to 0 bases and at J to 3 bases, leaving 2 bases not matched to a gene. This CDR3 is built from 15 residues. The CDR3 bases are TGTGCCAGCAGCTTAGCAGCGGGGGCGACAGATACGCAGTATTTT. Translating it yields CASSLAAGATDTQYF.

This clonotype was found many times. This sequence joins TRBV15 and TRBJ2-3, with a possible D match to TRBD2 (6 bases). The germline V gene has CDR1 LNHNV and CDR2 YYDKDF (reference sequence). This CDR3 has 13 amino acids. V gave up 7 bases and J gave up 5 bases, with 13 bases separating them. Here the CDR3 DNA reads TGTGCCACCAAGCGGGTAGGAGGAGATACGCAGTATTTT. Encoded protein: CATKRVGGDTQYF.

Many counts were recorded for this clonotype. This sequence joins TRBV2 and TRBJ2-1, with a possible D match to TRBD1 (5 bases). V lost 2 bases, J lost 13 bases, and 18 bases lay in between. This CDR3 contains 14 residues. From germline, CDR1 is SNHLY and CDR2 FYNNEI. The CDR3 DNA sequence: TGTGCCAGCAGTGAATCGGCGCAGGGTGTCATTCAGTTCTTC. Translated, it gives CASSESAQGVIQFF. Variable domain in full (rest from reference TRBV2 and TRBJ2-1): EPEVTQTPSHQVTQMGQEVILRCVPISNHLYFYWYRQILGQKVEFLVSFYNNEISEKSEIFDDQFSVERPDGSNFTLKIRSTKLEDSAMYFCASSESAQGVIQFFGPGTRLTVL.

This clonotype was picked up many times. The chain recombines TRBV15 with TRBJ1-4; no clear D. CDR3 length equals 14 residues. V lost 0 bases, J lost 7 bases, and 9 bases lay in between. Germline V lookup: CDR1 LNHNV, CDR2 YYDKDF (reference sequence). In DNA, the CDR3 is TGTGCCACCAGCAGAGATCCCGGGAGTGAAAAACTGTTTTTT. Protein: CATSRDPGSEKLFF.

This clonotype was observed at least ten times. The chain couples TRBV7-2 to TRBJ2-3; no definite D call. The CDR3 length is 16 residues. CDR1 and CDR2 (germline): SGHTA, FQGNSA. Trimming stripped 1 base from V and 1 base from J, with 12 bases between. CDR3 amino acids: CASSLVPAGGTDTQYF. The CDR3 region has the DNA TGTGCCAGCAGCTTAGTACCAGCTGGTGGCACAGATACGCAGTATTTT.

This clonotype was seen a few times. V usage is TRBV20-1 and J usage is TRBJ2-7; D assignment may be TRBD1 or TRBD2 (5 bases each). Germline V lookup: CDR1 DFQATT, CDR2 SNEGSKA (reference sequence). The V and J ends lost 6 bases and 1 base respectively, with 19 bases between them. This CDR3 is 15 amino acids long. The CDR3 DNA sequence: TGCAGTGCCCGGGGCCGGAACGACCCATCCTACGAGCAGTACTTC. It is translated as CSARGRNDPSYEQYF.

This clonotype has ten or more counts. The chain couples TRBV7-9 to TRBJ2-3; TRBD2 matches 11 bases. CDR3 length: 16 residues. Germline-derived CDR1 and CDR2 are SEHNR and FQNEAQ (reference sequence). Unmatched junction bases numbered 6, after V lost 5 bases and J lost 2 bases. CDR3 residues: CASSLLAGGFTDTQYF. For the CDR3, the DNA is TGTGCCAGCAGCCTTCTAGCGGGGGGCTTCACAGATACGCAGTATTTT.

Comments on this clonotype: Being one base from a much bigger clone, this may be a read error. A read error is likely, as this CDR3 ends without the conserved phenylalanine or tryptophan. The CDR3 spells CASSPGIGFSDTQYS. The CDR3 DNA sequence: TGTGCCAGCAGCCCAGGGATCGGTTTTTCAGATACGCAGTATTCT. This sequence joins TRBV11-3 and TRBJ2-3, with a possible D match to TRBD1 (5 bases). Trimming shortened V by 5 bases and J by 4 bases, and 16 bases separated the two germline ends. The CDR3 totals 15 residues. Germline CDR1 is SGHNT and CDR2 is YENEEA.